Reported below is one T cell receptor beta chain. Its target is not known. In patients chosen for sequencing, flow cytometry had shown CD8+CD57+ cell expansion. Patients, without exception, had severe acquired aplastic anemia. The CDR3 loop spans 14 amino acids. Trimming took off 2 bases at V and 6 bases at J, with 15 bases between the two ends. Germline V gives CDR1 SGDLS, CDR2 YYNGEE. This entry comes from a study of CD8+CD57+ T cells in acquired aplastic anemia. Study overall: Sorted CD4+ and CD8+ cells gave a mean 3.2 ug DNA, range roughly 0.18 to 30 ug. Overall study results and limits: Sharing between patients and controls was observed for 25 to 30 CD8+ CDR3 sequences.

Genomic DNA, the template, was used for profiling of the TCR beta VDJ and CDR3. TCRdb reprocessed the reads via MiXCR and lists one record per CDR3 protein. The sample consists of 200,000 to 250,000 distinct CDR3 sequences, 60% to 80% of them appearing once. The chain combines TRBV9 with TRBJ2-7; D is perhaps TRBD2 (6 bases). The TCR comes from a human donor with aplastic anemia. The sample consisted of sorted CD4+, CD8+, or CD8+CD57+ T cells (not recorded which) from PBMCs. The CDR3 loop reads CASSVFSGGFEQYF. The DNA of the CDR3 is TGTGCCAGCAGCGTCTTCTCAGGAGGGTTCGAGCAGTACTTC.